Shown below are 24 T cell receptor beta chains from a single sample sequenced in a study of blood T cell repertoires in COVID-19. Profiled with immunoSEQ multiplex PCR; TCRdb holds only in-frame clones, not every one. The repertoire holds some 240,000 clones, about 85% seen once, with more than 6.5% in the top ten. Sequencing was carried out using PBMCs or T cells enriched from blood (not recorded which). The receptor source for this set is a woman aged 45-65 years who had been exposed to COVID-19.

This clone was observed a single time. The chain recombines TRBV28 with TRBJ1-2, with 7 bases aligning to TRBD1. There are 13 residues in the CDR3. CDR1 is MDHEN and CDR2 is SYDVKM in the germline V gene. V trimming: 3 bases; J trimming: 4 bases; junction bases outside the gene matches: 2. CDR3 sequence (DNA): TGTGCCAGCAGTTTGGGGACAGCCTATGGCTACACCTTC. The encoded protein is CASSLGTAYGYTF.

V and J are TRBV6-4 and TRBJ2-3; TRBD2 agrees at 11 bases. From germline, CDR1 is MRHNA and CDR2 SNTAGT. This CDR3 has 17 residues. After removal of 2 bases from V and 6 bases from J, the junction contained 10 bases not matched to a gene. The CDR3 DNA sequence: TGTGCCAGCAGTGACCAACCCTCTAGCGGGGGGTCGGATACGCAGTATTTT. Translating gives CASSDQPSSGGSDTQYF.

This chain connects TRBV5-1 to TRBJ2-1, with 8 bases that match TRBD1. Germline CDR1 and CDR2: SGHRS and YFSETQ. The V and J ends lost 4 bases and 11 bases, in that order; junction bases with no gene match: 11. The CDR3 runs 14 residues. The CDR3 sequence: CASSQLQGQGKQFF. The CDR3 DNA sequence: TGCGCCAGCAGCCAGCTACAAGGACAGGGAAAGCAGTTCTTC.

This clone occurred once. In the same sample, other DNA sequences code for this CDR3. The chain is built from TRBV5-1 and TRBJ1-5; D perhaps matches TRBD1 (5 bases). The V end lost 0 bases, the J end lost 5 bases, and 6 bases lay between the germline ends. The V gene's germline CDR1 is SGHRS and CDR2 YFSETQ. This CDR3 has 13 amino acids. CDR3 in DNA: TGCGCCAGCAGCTTGGGGGGGGATCAGCCCCAGCATTTT. As protein: CASSLGGDQPQHF.

This clone is a singleton in its sample. This chain connects TRBV6-2 or TRBV6-3 to TRBJ1-5; 9 positions match TRBD1. The V gene's germline CDR1 is MNHEY and CDR2 SVGEGT. CDR3 length equals 15 residues. The V gene end was trimmed by 6 bases and the J gene end by 1 base; junction bases not matched to a gene: 4. For the CDR3, the DNA is TGTGCCAGCAGCCCGGGACAGGGAAGCAATCAGCCCCAGCATTTT. Translated: CASSPGQGSNQPQHF.

In this sample, this clone turned up once. This rearrangement joins TRBV4-2 to TRBJ1-1; a weak D match, TRBD1 (6 bases). CDR3 size: 15 residues. Germline V gene sequence: CDR1 LGHNA, CDR2 YNFKEQ. The V end was cut by 1 base, the J end by 3 bases, with 12 bases between. In nucleotides, the CDR3 is TGTGCCAGCAGCCAAGGCGCAGGGGAGTACACTGAAGCTTTCTTT. It is translated as CASSQGAGEYTEAFF.

This chain joins TRBV19 and TRBJ1-5, with D maybe TRBD1 (5 bases). Trimming took off 9 bases at V and 5 bases at J, with 17 bases between the two ends. Germline CDR1 is LNHDA and CDR2 is SQIVND (reference sequence). There are 14 residues in the CDR3. CDR3 region: CASSQGPRDQPQHF. In DNA, the CDR3 is TGTGCCAGCTCCCAGGGCCCTAGAGATCAGCCCCAGCATTTT. The variable domain in full, completed from reference TRBV19 and TRBJ1-5, reads DGGITQSPKYLFRKEGQNVTLSCEQNLNHDAMYWYRQDPGQGLRLIYYSQIVNDFQKGDIAEGYSVSREKKESFPLTVTSAQKNPTAFYLCASSQGPRDQPQHFGDGTRLSIL.

This clone was detected only a few times. The chain joins TRBV7-9 to TRBJ1-4; possibly TRBD1 for D (6 bases). CDR3 size: 14 residues. Germline V gene sequence: CDR1 SEHNR, CDR2 FQNEAQ (reference sequence). The V gene lost 6 bases and the J gene lost 1 base, with 9 bases spanning the gap. This CDR3 reads CASSPDRTNEKLFF. The CDR3 DNA sequence: TGTGCCAGCAGTCCGGACAGAACTAATGAAAAACTGTTTTTT.

The chain uses TRBV5-4 and TRBJ1-5; D might be TRBD1 (5 bases). V lost 4 bases to trimming and J lost 2 bases, with 10 bases between them. This CDR3 has 14 residues. Germline loops: CDR1 SGHNT, CDR2 YYREEE (reference sequence). In nucleotides, the CDR3 is TGTGCCAGCAGCGCGGGACCGGGCAATCAGCCCCAGCATTTT. Protein: CASSAGPGNQPQHF.

The rearrangement links TRBV7-2 to TRBJ2-2; tentative D call: TRBD1 (6 bases). Trimming removed 3 bases at V and 4 bases at J, with 9 bases between. This CDR3 has 14 residues. CDR1 is SGHTA and CDR2 is FQGNSA in the germline V gene. CDR3 DNA sequence: TGTGCCAGCAGCTTTCAGGGGCTCACCGGGGAGCTGTTTTTT. Amino acid sequence: CASSFQGLTGELFF.

In this sample, this clone turned up a few times. This chain links TRBV7-3 with TRBJ1-2; 8 bases match TRBD1. CDR1 and CDR2 from the germline V gene are SGHTA and FQGTGA. Losses at the gene ends were 5 bases for V and 8 bases for J; bases not matched to a gene: 13. The CDR3 totals 15 residues. CDR3 sequence (DNA): TGTGCCAGCAGCCCCCGGGACAGGCGGGATATGGGCTACACCTTC. This encodes CASSPRDRRDMGYTF.

The chain is built from TRBV24-1 and TRBJ2-1, with a weak D call TRBD2 (5 bases). Germline loops: CDR1 KGHDR, CDR2 SFDVKD. The germline V and J ends were trimmed by 9 bases and 6 bases, with 11 bases remaining between them. There are 12 residues in the CDR3. The CDR3 coding sequence is TGTGCCACCGGGAGCCGGCCCAATGAGCAGTTCTTC. This gives the protein CATGSRPNEQFF.

The chain is built from TRBV10-2 and TRBJ1-5; 8 nucleotides agree with TRBD1. This CDR3 spans 16 amino acids. Germline CDR1 reads WSHSY; CDR2 reads SAAADI. Unmatched junction bases numbered 11, after V lost 6 bases and J lost 4 bases. The CDR3 protein is CASRAHDRGGNQPQHF. The CDR3 DNA sequence: TGCGCCAGCAGGGCCCACGACAGGGGAGGGAATCAGCCCCAGCATTTT.

This clone was detected once. CDR3 protein: CASSSGQKLSSPLHF. CDR3 nucleotide sequence: TGTGCCAGCTCATCAGGACAGAAATTGAGTTCACCCCTCCACTTT. The chain joins TRBV18 to TRBJ1-6, with D perhaps matching TRBD1 (6 bases). CDR3 size: 15 residues. The germline V and J ends were trimmed by 5 bases and 9 bases, with 17 bases remaining between them. CDR1 KGHSH and CDR2 LQKENI come from the germline V gene.

This chain joins TRBV7-9 and TRBJ1-5; D remains ambiguous. Trimming took 5 bases from V and 0 from J, leaving 8 bases between them. This CDR3 region has 14 residues. Germline V gene sequence: CDR1 SEHNR, CDR2 FQNEAQ (reference sequence). CDR3 residues: CASSSDDSNQPQHF. In DNA, the CDR3 is TGTGCCAGCAGCAGCGATGATAGCAATCAGCCCCAGCATTTT. Using reference TRBV7-9 and TRBJ1-5 for the parts outside the CDR3, the full variable domain is DTGVSQNPRHKITKRGQNVTFRCDPISEHNRLYWYRQTLGQGPEFLTYFQNEAQLEKSRLLSDRFSAERPKGSFSTLEIQRTEQGDSAMYLCASSSDDSNQPQHFGDGTRLSIL.

V is TRBV6-6 and J is TRBJ1-1; TRBD1 aligns across 8 bases. Germline V gene data show CDR1 as MNHNY and CDR2 as SVGAGI (reference sequence). Trimming took 4 bases from V and 1 from J; bases not matched to a gene: 5. The CDR3 has 15 residues. CDR3 sequence: CASSSTGAQNTEAFF. The CDR3 bases are TGTGCCAGCAGTTCGACAGGGGCCCAGAACACTGAAGCTTTCTTT.

This clone appeared a single time. This chain's CDR3 is CASSLYENSPLHF. DNA for the CDR3: TGTGCCAGCAGTTTATACGAGAATTCACCCCTCCACTTT. The chain has TRBV12-3 or TRBV12-4 and TRBJ1-6; D not certain. Trimming removed 2 bases from V and 7 bases from J, with 6 bases in between. The CDR3 loop spans 13 amino acids.

The chain has TRBV7-2 and TRBJ2-1; TRBD1 matches at 9 bases. CDR1 SGHTA and CDR2 FQGNSA come from the germline V gene. V lost 3 bases, J lost 4 bases, and 4 bases stayed unmatched. This CDR3 has 15 amino acids. The CDR3 spells CASSFDRGTYNEQFF. Written as DNA, the CDR3 is TGTGCCAGCAGCTTCGACAGGGGGACTTACAATGAGCAGTTCTTC. Based on the CDR3 plus reference TRBV7-2 and TRBJ2-1, the full variable domain is GAGVSQSPSNKVTEKGKDVELRCDPISGHTALYWYRQSLGQGLEFLIYFQGNSAPDKSGLPSDRFSAERTGGSVSTLTIQRTQQEDSAVYLCASSFDRGTYNEQFFGPGTRLTVL.

Details on this clone: The sample has other DNA sequences that encode this CDR3 too. This sequence joins TRBV20-1 and TRBJ1-2, with D maybe TRBD1 (5 bases). V lost 1 base, J lost 6 bases, and 6 bases lay in between. CDR3 length equals 11 residues. Germline CDR1 is DFQATT and CDR2 is SNEGSKA (reference sequence). The CDR3 loop is CSARGGDGYTF. Here the CDR3 DNA reads TGCAGTGCTAGAGGGGGCGATGGCTACACCTTC.

Remarks on this clone: One junction end does not reproduce the germline sequence, and a read error may be involved. The genes are TRBV5-1 and TRBJ2-2; D gene ambiguous. Germline loops: CDR1 SGHRS, CDR2 YFSETQ. CDR3 size: 14 residues. In DNA, the CDR3 is TGCGCCAGCGGCTTACCCACGGGCACCGGGGAGCTGTTTTTT. Translation: CASGLPTGTGELFF.

This chain joins TRBV5-4 and TRBJ2-3; 12 positions agree with TRBD2. This CDR3 has 15 amino acids. The junction had 6 bases not matched to a gene; V was cut back by 4 bases and J by 6 bases. Germline values: CDR1 SGHNT, CDR2 YYREEE (reference sequence). The CDR3 region has the DNA TGTGCCAGCAGCCTAGCGGGGGGGCAATCCGATACGCAGTATTTT. This codes for CASSLAGGQSDTQYF.

V gene TRBV29-1 combines with J gene TRBJ2-7; 7 bases line up with TRBD2. The V segment lost 3 bases and the J segment 6 bases; nucleotides outside the gene matches: 5. Germline CDR1 reads SQVTM; CDR2 reads ANQGSEA. This CDR3 is built from 12 residues. The CDR3 region has the DNA TGCAGCGTTGAGTTACCGGGGGGCGAGCAGTACTTC. It yields the protein CSVELPGGEQYF.

V gene TRBV2 combines with J gene TRBJ1-5; D gene unclear. Per the germline V gene, CDR1 is SNHLY and CDR2 is FYNNEI. CDR3 size: 15 residues. Deletions cut 8 bases from V and 0 bases from J, with 14 bases between. CDR3 sequence reads: CASSRGGLSNQPQHF. The DNA of the CDR3 is TGTGCCAGCTCCCGGGGAGGGCTTAGCAATCAGCCCCAGCATTTT.

DNA for the CDR3: TGTGCCAGCTCACCAACCAGGGAACAGAGTGAAGCTTTCTTT. It translates to CASSPTREQSEAFF. The chain is built from TRBV18 and TRBJ1-1, with D possibly TRBD1 on 5 matching bases. Between the trimmed V and J ends, which lost 2 bases and 7 bases, there was a span of 14 bases. The CDR3 is made up of 14 amino acids. Per the germline V gene, CDR1 is KGHSH and CDR2 is LQKENI.